The 9 T cell receptor beta chains given below trace back to one sample, sequenced in a study of blood T cells in healthy people across ages. Combining a sample-barcoded 5' primer with a J-beta primer mix, a second PCR ran for about 7 to 12 cycles. Each CDR3 protein gets one entry after TCRdb re-called the 5' RACE reads with MiXCR. The repertoire holds nearly 1 million distinct CDR3 sequences, about 53% seen once, with about 21% in the top ten. The specimen was blood. These TCRs come from a woman aged 60-75 years in good health.

The J gene is TRBJ2-1, the V gene TRBV9; D might be TRBD1 (6 bases). The V gene lost 8 bases and the J gene lost 4 bases, with 16 bases spanning the gap. The CDR3 spans 14 residues. CDR1 is SGDLS, CDR2 YYNGEE, per germline. In DNA, the CDR3 is TGTGCCAGTACGACCGGACAGTCATACAATGAGCAGTTCTTC. Translated: CASTTGQSYNEQFF.

The J gene is TRBJ1-6, the V gene TRBV28; no clear D. Per germline, CDR1 MDHEN and CDR2 SYDVKM. Trimming left V 6 bases short and J 9 bases short, with 15 bases between. This CDR3 region has 14 residues. The CDR3 DNA follows: TGTGCCAGCAGGTTGCAGCTCGTGGGTTCACCCCTCCACTTT. Its protein is CASRLQLVGSPLHF.

V usage is TRBV12-3 or TRBV12-4 and J usage is TRBJ1-5, with 7 bases matching TRBD1. The length of the CDR3 is 13 residues. J was trimmed by 3 bases and V by 9 bases; bases with no gene match: 5. As DNA, the CDR3 is TGTGCCAGTACAGGGGCGGTCAATCAGCCCCAGCATTTT. Protein product: CASTGAVNQPQHF.

The gene calls are TRBV30 and TRBJ2-1; a possible D gene is TRBD2 (6 bases). This CDR3 contains 12 residues. V lost 5 bases, J lost 7 bases, and 12 bases lay in between. Germline-derived CDR1 and CDR2 are GTSNPN and SVGIG (reference sequence). CDR3 protein: CAWADGSNEQFF. CDR3 nucleotides: TGTGCCTGGGCAGACGGGAGTAATGAGCAGTTCTTC.

The table lists this clonotype with many counts. One end of the junction is discordant with germline, which a read error may explain. The chain links TRBV12-3 or TRBV12-4 to TRBJ2-1; 7 bases line up with TRBD1. The CDR3 has 14 residues. CDR3 protein: CASSSGTVYNEQFF. DNA of the CDR3: TGCGCCAGCAGCTCCGGGACAGTTTACAATGAGCAGTTCTTC.

The rearrangement uses TRBV3-1 and TRBJ2-7; D not certain. The CDR3 sequence is 13 residues long. The V end lost 0 bases, the J end lost 5 bases, and 8 bases lay between the germline ends. CDR1 and CDR2 (germline): LGHDT, YNNKEL (reference sequence). CDR3 amino acids: CASSQENQNEQYF. CDR3 sequence (DNA): TGTGCCAGCAGCCAAGAAAATCAGAACGAGCAGTACTTC.

This chain links TRBV27 with TRBJ2-5; perhaps TRBD1 as D (5 bases). The V end lost 2 bases, the J end lost 5 bases, and 15 bases lay between the germline ends. The germline gives CDR1 MNHEY, CDR2 SMNVEV (reference sequence). The CDR3 covers 15 residues. As DNA, the CDR3 is TGTGCCAGCAGTTTAGGTACAGGTACTTGGGAGACCCAGTACTTC. It yields the protein CASSLGTGTWETQYF.

Comment on this clonotype: A read error may account for a junction end that differs from germline. This sequence joins TRBV12-3 or TRBV12-4 and TRBJ2-5, with a weak D call TRBD2 (5 bases). This CDR3 has 14 residues. The CDR3 DNA reads as TGTGCCTGCAGGTCGAAACTAGTTTCGGAGACCCAGTACTTC. As protein: CACRSKLVSETQYF.

This clonotype has a count of ten or more. This sequence joins TRBV7-2 and TRBJ2-7; 9 bases fit TRBD1. Germline lookup yields CDR1 SGHTA and CDR2 FQGNSA. The length of the CDR3 is 14 residues. Germline trimming cut 6 bases from V and 2 bases from J; bases unmatched to any gene: 5. The CDR3 sequence: CASSPGTGPYEQYF. CDR3 in DNA: TGTGCCAGCAGTCCCGGGACAGGGCCCTACGAGCAGTACTTC.